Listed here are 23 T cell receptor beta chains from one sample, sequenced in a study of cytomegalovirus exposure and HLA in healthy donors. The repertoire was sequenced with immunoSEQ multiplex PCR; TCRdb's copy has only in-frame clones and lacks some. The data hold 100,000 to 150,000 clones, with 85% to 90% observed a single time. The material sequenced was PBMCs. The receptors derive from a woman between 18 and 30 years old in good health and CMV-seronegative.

The CDR3 here is CASNHPNGGYTF. DNA of the CDR3: TGTGCCAGCAATCACCCAAACGGTGGCTACACCTTC. The genes are TRBV2 and TRBJ1-2; D uncertain. Per germline, CDR1 SNHLY and CDR2 FYNNEI. Trimming left V 7 bases short and J 7 bases short, with 13 bases between. The CDR3 spans 12 residues.

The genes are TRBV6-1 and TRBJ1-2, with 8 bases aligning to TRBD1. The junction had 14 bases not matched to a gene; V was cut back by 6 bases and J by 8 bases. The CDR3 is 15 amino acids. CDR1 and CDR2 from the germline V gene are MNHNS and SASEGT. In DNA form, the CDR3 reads TGTGCCAGCAGAACCAAGACAGGGGCCCCTTGGGGCTACACCTTC. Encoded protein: CASRTKTGAPWGYTF.

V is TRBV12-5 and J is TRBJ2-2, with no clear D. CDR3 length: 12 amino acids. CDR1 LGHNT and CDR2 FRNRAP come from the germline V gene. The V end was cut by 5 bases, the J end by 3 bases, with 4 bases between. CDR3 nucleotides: TGTGCTAGTGGTATCGACACCGGGGAGCTGTTTTTT. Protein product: CASGIDTGELFF.

CDR3 in DNA: TGTGCCAGCAGTGCACAGGTTGGGGTGTTGGAGACCCAGTACTTC. As protein: CASSAQVGVLETQYF. V and J are TRBV2 and TRBJ2-5; a possible D gene is TRBD1 (5 bases). CDR3 length: 15 amino acids. From germline, CDR1 is SNHLY and CDR2 FYNNEI. V was shortened by 4 bases and J by 5 bases, with 17 bases between the two germline ends.

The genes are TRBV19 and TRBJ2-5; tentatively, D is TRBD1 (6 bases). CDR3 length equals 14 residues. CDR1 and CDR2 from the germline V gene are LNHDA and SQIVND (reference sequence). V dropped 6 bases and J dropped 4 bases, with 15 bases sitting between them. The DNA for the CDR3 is TGTGCCAGTAGCTTCGATCTAGGGGGAGAGACCCAGTACTTC. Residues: CASSFDLGGETQYF.

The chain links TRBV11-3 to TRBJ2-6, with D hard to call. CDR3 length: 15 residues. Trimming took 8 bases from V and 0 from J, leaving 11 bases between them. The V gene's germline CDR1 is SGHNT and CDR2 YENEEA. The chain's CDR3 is CASALVLSGANVLTF. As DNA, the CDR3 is TGTGCCAGCGCGTTAGTCCTCTCTGGGGCCAACGTCCTGACTTTC.

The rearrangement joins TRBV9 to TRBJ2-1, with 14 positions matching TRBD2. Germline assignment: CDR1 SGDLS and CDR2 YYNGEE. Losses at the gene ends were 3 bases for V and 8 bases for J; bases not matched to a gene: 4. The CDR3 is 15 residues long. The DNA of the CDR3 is TGTGCCAGCAGCGCCGGGGGACTAGCGGGGGATGAGCAGTTCTTC. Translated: CASSAGGLAGDEQFF.

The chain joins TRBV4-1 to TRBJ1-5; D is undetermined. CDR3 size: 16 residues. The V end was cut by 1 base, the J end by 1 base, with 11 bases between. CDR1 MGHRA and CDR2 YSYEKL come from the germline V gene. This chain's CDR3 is CASSQAPGWSNQPQHF. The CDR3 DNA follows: TGCGCCAGCAGCCAAGCACCGGGTTGGAGCAATCAGCCCCAGCATTTT.

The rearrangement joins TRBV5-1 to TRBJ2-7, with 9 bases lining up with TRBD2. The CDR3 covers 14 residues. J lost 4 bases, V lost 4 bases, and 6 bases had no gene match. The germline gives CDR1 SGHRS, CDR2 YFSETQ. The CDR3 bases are TGCGCCAGCAGCATGGGACTAGCAACGTACGAGCAGTACTTC. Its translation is CASSMGLATYEQYF.

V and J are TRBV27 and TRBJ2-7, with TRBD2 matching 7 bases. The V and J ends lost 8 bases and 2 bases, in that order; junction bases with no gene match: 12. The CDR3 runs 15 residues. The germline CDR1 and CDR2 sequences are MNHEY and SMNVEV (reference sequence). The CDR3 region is CASSVGRGETYEQYF. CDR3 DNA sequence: TGTGCCAGCTCCGTCGGCCGGGGGGAGACCTACGAGCAGTACTTC.

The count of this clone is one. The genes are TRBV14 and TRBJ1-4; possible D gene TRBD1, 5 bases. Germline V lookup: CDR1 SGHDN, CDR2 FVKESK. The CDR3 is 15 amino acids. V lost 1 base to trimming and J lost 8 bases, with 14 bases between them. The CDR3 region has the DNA TGTGCCAGCAGCCAAGTCGGGGGACGAGAAGAAAAACTGTTTTTT. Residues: CASSQVGGREEKLFF.

Written as DNA, the CDR3 is TGTGCCAGCAGGGACCCGCGGGCAGCGCAACGGGCCCTCCACTTT. This gives the protein CASRDPRAAQRALHF. The chain employs TRBV6-1 and TRBJ1-6; D call uncertain. The CDR3 sequence is 15 residues long. The germline CDR1 and CDR2 sequences are MNHNS and SASEGT. With 6 bases removed from V and 14 bases from J, the gap between germline ends came to 23 bases.

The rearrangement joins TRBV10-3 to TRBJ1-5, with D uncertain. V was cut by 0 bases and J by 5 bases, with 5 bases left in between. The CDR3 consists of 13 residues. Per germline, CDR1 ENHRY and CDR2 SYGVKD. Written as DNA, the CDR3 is TGTGCCATCAGTGAGTCCGTTGATCAGCCCCAGCATTTT. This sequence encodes CAISESVDQPQHF.

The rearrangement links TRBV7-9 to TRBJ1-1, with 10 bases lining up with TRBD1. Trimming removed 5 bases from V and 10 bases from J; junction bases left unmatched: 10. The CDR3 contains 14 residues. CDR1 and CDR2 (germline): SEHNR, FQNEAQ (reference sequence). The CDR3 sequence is CASSGTGTGELAFF. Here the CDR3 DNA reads TGTGCCAGCAGCGGAACCGGGACAGGGGAGTTAGCTTTCTTT.

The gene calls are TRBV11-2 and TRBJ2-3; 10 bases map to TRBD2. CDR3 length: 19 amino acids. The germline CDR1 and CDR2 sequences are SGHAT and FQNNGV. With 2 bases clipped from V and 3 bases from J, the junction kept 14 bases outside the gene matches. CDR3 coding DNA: TGTGCCAGCAGCTTACGACCCTTTTCAAGCGGGGGGGCTACAGATACGCAGTATTTT. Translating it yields CASSLRPFSSGGATDTQYF. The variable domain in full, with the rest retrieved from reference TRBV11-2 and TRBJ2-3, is EAGVAQSPRYKIIEKRQSVAFWCNPISGHATLYWYQQILGQGPKLLIQFQNNGVVDDSQLPKDRFSAERLKGVDSTLKIQPAKLEDSAVYLCASSLRPFSSGGATDTQYFGPGTRLTVL.

The CDR3 region is CASSDSWPVGTGGSGNTIYF. DNA for the CDR3: TGTGCCAGCAGCGATAGCTGGCCGGTTGGGACAGGGGGCTCTGGAAACACCATATATTTT. The chain joins TRBV14 to TRBJ1-3; 11 bases map to TRBD1. J was trimmed by 0 bases and V by 5 bases; bases with no gene match: 15. The CDR3 runs to 20 residues. Germline lookup yields CDR1 SGHDN and CDR2 FVKESK.

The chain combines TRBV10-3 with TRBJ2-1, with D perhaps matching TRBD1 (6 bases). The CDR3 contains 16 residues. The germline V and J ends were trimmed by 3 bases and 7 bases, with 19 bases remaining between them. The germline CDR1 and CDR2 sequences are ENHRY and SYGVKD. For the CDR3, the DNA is TGTGCCATCAGTGACTCACAGGGAATAAGCTGGAATGAGCAGTTCTTC. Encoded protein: CAISDSQGISWNEQFF.

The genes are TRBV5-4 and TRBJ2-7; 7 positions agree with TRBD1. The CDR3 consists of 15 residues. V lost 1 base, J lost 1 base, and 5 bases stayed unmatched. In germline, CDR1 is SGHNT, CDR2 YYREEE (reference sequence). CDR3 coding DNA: TGTGCCAGCAGCTTGTTTACGGGACAGTCCTACGAGCAGTACTTC. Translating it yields CASSLFTGQSYEQYF.

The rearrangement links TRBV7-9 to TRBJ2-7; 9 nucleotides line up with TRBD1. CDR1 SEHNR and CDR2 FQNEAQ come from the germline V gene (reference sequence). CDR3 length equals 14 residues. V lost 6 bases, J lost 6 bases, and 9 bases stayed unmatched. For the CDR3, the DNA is TGTGCCAGCAGTCTAGCCGGGACAGGGATCGAGCAGTACTTC. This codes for CASSLAGTGIEQYF.

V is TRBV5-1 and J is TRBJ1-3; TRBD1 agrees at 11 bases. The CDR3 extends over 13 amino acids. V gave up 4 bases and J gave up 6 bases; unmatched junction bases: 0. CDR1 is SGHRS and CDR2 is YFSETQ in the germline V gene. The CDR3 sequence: CASSGQGANTIYF. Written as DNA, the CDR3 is TGCGCCAGCAGCGGACAGGGGGCAAACACCATATATTTT.

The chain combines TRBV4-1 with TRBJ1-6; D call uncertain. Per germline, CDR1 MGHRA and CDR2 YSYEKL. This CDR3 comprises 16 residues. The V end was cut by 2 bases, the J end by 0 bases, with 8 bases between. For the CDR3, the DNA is TGCGCCAGCAGCCAATCCCGGGGCTCCTATAATTCACCCCTCCACTTT. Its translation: CASSQSRGSYNSPLHF.

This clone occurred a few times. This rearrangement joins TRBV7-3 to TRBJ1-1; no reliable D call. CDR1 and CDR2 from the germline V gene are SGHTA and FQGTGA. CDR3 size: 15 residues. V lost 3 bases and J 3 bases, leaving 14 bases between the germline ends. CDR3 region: CASSFNPQLHTEAFF. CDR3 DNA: TGTGCCAGCAGCTTTAACCCCCAACTACACACTGAAGCTTTCTTT. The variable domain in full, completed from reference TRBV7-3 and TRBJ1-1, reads GAGVSQTPSNKVTEKGKYVELRCDPISGHTALYWYRQSLGQGPEFLIYFQGTGAADDSGLPNDRFFAVRPEGSVSTLKIQRTERGDSAVYLCASSFNPQLHTEAFFGQGTRLTVV.

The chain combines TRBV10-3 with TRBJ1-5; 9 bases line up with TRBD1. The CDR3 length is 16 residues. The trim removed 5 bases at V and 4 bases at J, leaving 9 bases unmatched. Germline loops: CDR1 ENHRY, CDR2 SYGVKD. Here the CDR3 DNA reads TGTGCCATCAGTCCGGGACAGGGAGAATGGAATCAGCCCCAGCATTTT. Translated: CAISPGQGEWNQPQHF.